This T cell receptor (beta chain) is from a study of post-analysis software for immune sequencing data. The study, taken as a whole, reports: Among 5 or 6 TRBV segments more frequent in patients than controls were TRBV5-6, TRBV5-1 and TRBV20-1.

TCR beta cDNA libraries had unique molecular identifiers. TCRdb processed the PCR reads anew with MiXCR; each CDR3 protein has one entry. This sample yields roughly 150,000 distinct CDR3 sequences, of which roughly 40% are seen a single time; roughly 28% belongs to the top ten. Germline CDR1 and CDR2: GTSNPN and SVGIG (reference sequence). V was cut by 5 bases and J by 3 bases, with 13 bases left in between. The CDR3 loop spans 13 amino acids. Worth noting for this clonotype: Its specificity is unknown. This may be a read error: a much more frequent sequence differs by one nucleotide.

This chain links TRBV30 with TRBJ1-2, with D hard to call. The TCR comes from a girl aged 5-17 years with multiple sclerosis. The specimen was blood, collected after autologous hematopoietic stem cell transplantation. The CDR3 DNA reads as TGTGCCTGGGCGGACGGGTTCCACTATGGCTACACCTTC. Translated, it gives CAWADGFHYGYTF.